This T cell receptor beta chain was retrieved from a study of T cell responses to AZD1222 COVID-19 vaccine. As for the study in general: Researchers grouped second doses given at about 4 or about 12 weeks into one pool.

Germline V gene lookup returns CDR1 SGHTA and CDR2 FQGTGA. V lost 3 bases and J lost 3, with 11 bases in between. The CDR3 runs to 15 residues. Clones were read by immunoSEQ multiplex PCR, and TCRdb kept only the in-frame ones, dropping some. The profile shows approximately 90,000 clones, roughly nine tenths of them singletons. Study-wide points: The breadth and depth of Spike-specific TCRs increased once two AZD1222 doses had been given.

This clone was counted a single time. What it recognizes is unknown. This sample comprised peripheral blood, obtained on day 0 of AZD1222 vaccination. This TCR was recovered from an adult in good health. The chain joins TRBV7-3 to TRBJ2-2; D is unresolved. The CDR3 DNA reads TGTGCCAGCAGCTTGGCAGGCGTGGACACCGGGGAGCTGTTTTTT. It codes for CASSLAGVDTGELFF.